This T cell receptor beta chain was observed in a study of blood T cell repertoires in COVID-19. Turning to the study itself: Samples taken during acute and convalescent COVID-19 were collected in the United States, Italy and Spain. T cells, B-cell-depleted T cells, or PBMCs supplied cDNA or gDNA.

Authors' methods: It was from reference gene primer amplification that nucleated cell counts were estimated. Generated by immunoSEQ multiplex PCR, the TCRdb table keeps only in-frame clones and is missing some. V, J and clone size derive from that table, while D and trimming were established from the DNA sequence. The sample lists about 39,000 clones, approximately 79% seen once, with around 20% in the top ten. Germline lookup yields CDR1 SGHVS and CDR2 FQNEAQ. CDR3 length equals 15 residues. The V end lost 4 bases, the J end lost 1 base, and 11 bases lay between the germline ends. The sequenced sample consisted of peripheral blood. The V call is TRBV7-8, the J call TRBJ1-5; tentative D call: TRBD1 (5 bases). This clonotype was sampled from a man aged 65 to 79 with acute or convalescent COVID-19. CDR3 region: CASSSSRVSNQPQHF. The CDR3 DNA reads TGTGCCAGCAGCTCGAGCAGGGTCAGCAATCAGCCCCAGCATTTT.